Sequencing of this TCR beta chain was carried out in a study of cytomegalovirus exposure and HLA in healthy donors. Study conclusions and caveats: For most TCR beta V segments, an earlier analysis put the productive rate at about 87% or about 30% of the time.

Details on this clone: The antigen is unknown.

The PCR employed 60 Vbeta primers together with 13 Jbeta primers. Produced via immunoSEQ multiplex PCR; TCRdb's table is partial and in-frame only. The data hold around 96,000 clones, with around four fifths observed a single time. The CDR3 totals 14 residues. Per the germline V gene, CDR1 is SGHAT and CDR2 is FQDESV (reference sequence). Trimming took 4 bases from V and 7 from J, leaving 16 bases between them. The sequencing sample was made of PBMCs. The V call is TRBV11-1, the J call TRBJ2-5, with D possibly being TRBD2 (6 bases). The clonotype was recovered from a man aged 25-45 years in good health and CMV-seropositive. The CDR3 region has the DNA TGTGCCAGCAGCTGGGGGGTGTCTCTGGCGACCCAGTACTTC. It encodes CASSWGVSLATQYF.